This T cell receptor (beta chain) was captured in a study of blood T cell repertoires in COVID-19. This table comes from immunoSEQ multiplex PCR, and its TCRdb copy is limited to in-frame clones, with some not included. This sample carries some 70,000 clones, under 85% of them seen once, and the ten largest clones take under 15%. The CDR3 runs to 15 residues. Deletions cut 8 bases from V and 0 bases from J, with 11 bases between. Germline V gene lookup returns CDR1 SGHTA and CDR2 FQGTGA. This clone was observed a handful of times. The receptor's source is a man aged 55 to 69 with COVID-19, enrolled during active disease. V gene TRBV7-3 combines with J gene TRBJ2-6; D ambiguous. The sample taken for sequencing was peripheral blood. In nucleotides, the CDR3 is TGTGCCAGCGCACCTTCGGGCTCTGGGGCCAACGTCCTGACTTTC. This gives the protein CASAPSGSGANVLTF.